The 21 T cell receptor beta chains given below trace back to one sample, sequenced in a study of high-grade serous ovarian cancer treatment subgroups. The tumor samples were collected prior to definitive surgery or chemotherapy. Only in-frame clones appear in the TCRdb table, and some are missing; sequencing was by immunoSEQ multiplex PCR. The table records around 37,000 clones, roughly three quarters of them present only once. Sequencing input: tumor tissue. These receptor sequences come from a human donor with high-grade serous ovarian cancer.

This chain joins TRBV6-5 and TRBJ1-1, with D perhaps matching TRBD1 (5 bases). Germline V gene sequence: CDR1 MNHEY, CDR2 SVGAGI. Trimming took off 2 bases at V and 1 base at J, with 14 bases between the two ends. The CDR3 is 16 residues long. The CDR3 DNA reads as TGTGCCAGCAGTTACAGGCTCAATACAGGGAACACTGAAGCTTTCTTT. Translating it yields CASSYRLNTGNTEAFF.

The V gene is TRBV6-1, the J gene TRBJ2-7; the match to TRBD2 covers 9 bases. The CDR3 runs 13 residues. CDR1 is MNHNS, CDR2 SASEGT, per germline. The V gene end was trimmed by 7 bases and the J gene end by 3 bases; junction bases not matched to a gene: 4. DNA of the CDR3: TGTGCCAGCACGACTAGCGGAATCTACGAGCAGTACTTC. Its translation: CASTTSGIYEQYF.

The J gene is TRBJ2-7, the V gene TRBV28, with D unresolved. There are 12 residues in the CDR3. Looked up from germline, CDR1 is MDHEN and CDR2 is SYDVKM. V was shortened by 10 bases and J by 7 bases, with 17 bases between the two germline ends. The CDR3 loop reads CATSVGSMEQYF. CDR3 bases: TGTGCCACCAGCGTGGGTAGTATGGAGCAGTACTTC.

This clone was seen once. The V and J genes are TRBV7-9 and TRBJ2-7; D may be TRBD2 (6 bases). Trimming cost V 1 base and J 2 bases, with 12 bases left between them. CDR1 and CDR2 (germline): SEHNR, FQNEAQ (reference sequence). The CDR3 extends over 15 amino acids. The CDR3 bases are TGTGCCAGCAGCTTAGAGGGACTTACCACCTACGAGCAGTACTTC. Protein sequence: CASSLEGLTTYEQYF.

This rearrangement joins TRBV9 to TRBJ2-3, with TRBD2 matching over 9 bases. Trimming took 3 bases from V and 2 from J; bases not matched to a gene: 13. Germline lookup yields CDR1 SGDLS and CDR2 YYNGEE. The CDR3 runs to 18 residues. The CDR3 sequence: CASSDRSGGLADTDTQYF. The CDR3 bases are TGTGCCAGCAGCGACAGGTCGGGGGGACTAGCAGACACAGATACGCAGTATTTT.

The V call is TRBV12-5, the J call TRBJ2-3; D is possibly TRBD1 or TRBD2 (5 bases each). Trimming stripped 6 bases from V and 0 bases from J, with 22 bases between. Germline CDR1 LGHNT, CDR2 FRNRAP. The CDR3 is 18 residues long. The CDR3 protein is CASGRSRDGRTSTDTQYF. The CDR3 nucleotides are TGTGCTAGTGGCCGTTCCCGGGACGGCAGAACTAGCACAGATACGCAGTATTTT.

The genes are TRBV4-3 and TRBJ1-4; a weak D match, TRBD1 (6 bases). Germline CDR1 LGHNA, CDR2 YSLEER. The CDR3 loop spans 16 amino acids. Trimming shortened V by 0 bases and J by 8 bases, and 16 bases separated the two germline ends. The CDR3 here is CASSQDPPGVGEKLFF. CDR3 DNA sequence: TGCGCCAGCAGCCAAGACCCCCCAGGGGTTGGAGAAAAACTGTTTTTT.

The gene calls are TRBV25-1 and TRBJ1-2; possibly TRBD1 for D (6 bases). This CDR3 is 18 amino acids long. Between the trimmed V and J ends, which lost 1 base and 8 bases, there was a span of 26 bases. Germline values: CDR1 MGHDK, CDR2 SYGVNS. The CDR3 nucleotides read TGTGCCAGCAGTGAATGGGAAGGAAGCCGGATTGGGGGCTGGGGCTACACCTTC. Protein sequence: CASSEWEGSRIGGWGYTF.

This clone was observed a single time. The J gene is TRBJ2-2, the V gene TRBV7-2; 9 nucleotides agree with TRBD2. V lost 2 bases to trimming and J lost 7 bases; unmatched junction nucleotides: 8. This CDR3 comprises 16 residues. The germline V gene encodes CDR1 SGHTA and CDR2 FQGNSA. The CDR3 sequence is CASSLLSGRNVGELFF. The DNA for the CDR3 is TGTGCCAGCAGCTTACTAAGCGGGAGGAATGTCGGGGAGCTGTTTTTT.

This sequence joins TRBV7-2 and TRBJ2-2; 9 bases match TRBD1. CDR3 size: 19 residues. V dropped 0 bases and J dropped 1; count of bases not matched to a gene: 9. Germline CDR1 is SGHTA and CDR2 is FQGNSA. The CDR3 nucleotides read TGTGCCAGCAGCTTAGCTGGGACAGGGCGAAAAAGGAACACCGGGGAGCTGTTTTTT. Encoded protein: CASSLAGTGRKRNTGELFF.

The genes are TRBV6-5 and TRBJ1-2; 11 bases align to TRBD1. Germline loops: CDR1 MNHEY, CDR2 SVGAGI. Trimming cost V 7 bases and J 8 bases; bases outside gene matches: 9. The CDR3 runs 14 residues. DNA of the CDR3: TGTGCCAGCAAAAAGAGGGGACAGGGGGACGGCTACACCTTC. It is translated as CASKKRGQGDGYTF.

V usage is TRBV4-1 and J usage is TRBJ2-7; D might be TRBD1 or TRBD2, each matching 6 bases. The V end lost 3 bases, the J end lost 1 base, and 19 bases lay between the germline ends. Germline assignment: CDR1 MGHRA and CDR2 YSYEKL. This CDR3 comprises 17 residues. The CDR3 DNA reads TGCGCCAGCAGCCAGGACCGATATCGGGGGCGATCCTACGAGCAGTACTTC. Translated, it gives CASSQDRYRGRSYEQYF.

V is TRBV9 and J is TRBJ2-7; unclear D gene. The CDR3 contains 12 residues. Trimming left V 3 bases short and J 4 bases short, with 8 bases between. Germline-derived CDR1 and CDR2 are SGDLS and YYNGEE. The DNA of the CDR3 is TGTGCCAGCAGCGGTGGGTCGTACGAGCAGTACTTC. Its protein product is CASSGGSYEQYF.

The rearrangement links TRBV28 to TRBJ2-7, with a possible D match to TRBD1 (5 bases). This CDR3 contains 14 residues. The germline CDR1 and CDR2 sequences are MDHEN and SYDVKM. V lost 10 bases and J lost 0, with 16 bases in between. The CDR3 region is CAISGQLSSYEQYF. DNA of the CDR3: TGTGCCATTTCAGGGCAACTGAGCTCCTACGAGCAGTACTTC. The full variable domain, in which reference TRBV28 and TRBJ2-7 provide the parts outside the CDR3, is DVKVTQSSRYLVKRTGEKVFLECVQDMDHENMFWYRQDPGLGLRLIYFSYDVKMKEKGDIPEGYSVSREKKERFSLILESASTNQTSMYLCAISGQLSSYEQYFGPGTRLTVT.

The chain combines TRBV4-2 with TRBJ2-3; D may be TRBD2 (6 bases). V shed 3 bases and J shed 3 bases, with 16 bases lying between them. The CDR3 has 16 residues. Germline V gene lookup returns CDR1 LGHNA and CDR2 YNFKEQ. The CDR3 DNA reads TGTGCCAGCAGCCAGGGGTGGGGGGTAGAAACAGATACGCAGTATTTT. Translation: CASSQGWGVETDTQYF.

This clone showed up just a few times. This rearrangement joins TRBV2 to TRBJ1-1; a weak D match, TRBD1 (5 bases). The V and J ends lost 6 bases and 5 bases respectively, with 7 bases between them. The CDR3 is 11 amino acids. The germline CDR1 and CDR2 sequences are SNHLY and FYNNEI. This CDR3 is CASSRQTEAFF. CDR3 DNA sequence: TGTGCCAGCAGCCGACAGACTGAAGCTTTCTTT.

The rearrangement joins TRBV19 to TRBJ2-3, with a weak D call TRBD2 (5 bases). From germline, CDR1 is LNHDA and CDR2 SQIVND (reference sequence). The V end lost 7 bases, the J end lost 2 bases, and 16 bases lay between the germline ends. CDR3 length: 15 residues. The CDR3 region is CASKISTGITDTQYF. The CDR3 coding sequence is TGTGCCAGTAAAATATCTACGGGGATCACAGATACGCAGTATTTT.

Turning to this clone: A junction end diverges from the germline sequence, so it may reflect a read error. V usage is TRBV10-3 and J usage is TRBJ1-1; D is undetermined. This CDR3 is 14 amino acids long. Per the germline V gene, CDR1 is ENHRY and CDR2 is SYGVKD. The CDR3 DNA follows: TGTGCCATCAGCCAGCCCACCTTGAACGCTGAAGCTTTCTTT. It encodes CAISQPTLNAEAFF.

The J gene is TRBJ2-5, the V gene TRBV4-2; 9 nucleotides line up with TRBD2. TRBJ2-7 explains the end of the DNA better; the J call may be wrong. There are 15 residues in the CDR3. Germline lookup yields CDR1 LGHNA and CDR2 YNFKEQ. For the CDR3, the DNA is TGTGCCAGCAGCCAAGGAGCGGGAGGCCTCTACGAGCAGTACTTC. It yields the protein CASSQGAGGLYEQYF.

CDR3 coding DNA: TGTGCCAGCAGTCCCCTGGGACTAGGCGAGGAGACCCAGTACTTC. This codes for CASSPLGLGEETQYF. The genes are TRBV2 and TRBJ2-5; 8 positions match TRBD2. Trimming cost V 5 bases and J 5 bases; bases outside gene matches: 10. Germline V gives CDR1 SNHLY, CDR2 FYNNEI. The CDR3 contains 15 residues.

This chain uses TRBV4-1 with TRBJ2-3; D might be TRBD2 (5 bases). The germline V gene encodes CDR1 MGHRA and CDR2 YSYEKL. The CDR3 runs to 13 residues. Between the trimmed V and J ends, which lost 3 bases and 5 bases, there was a span of 9 bases. The DNA for the CDR3 is TGCGCCAGCAGCCAGGGAGTCGTAGATACGCAGTATTTT. Translating it yields CASSQGVVDTQYF.